The 32 T cell receptor beta chains presented below share a single source sample, sequenced in a study of blood T cell repertoires in COVID-19. Sequenced by immunoSEQ multiplex PCR; TCRdb stores in-frame clones only, minus some. The sample lists over 120,000 clones, roughly 90% seen once, with about 1.7% in the top ten. The sample taken for sequencing was peripheral blood. The receptors here all came from a man aged 70 or older with acute or convalescent COVID-19.

J is TRBJ1-5 and V is TRBV21-1; the table's D call TRBD1 went unverified against the DNA. TRBV21-1 is listed as a pseudogene. The CDR3 is 16 residues long. This CDR3 reads CASSAKRDSSNQPQHF. The CDR3 DNA reads as TGTGCCAGCAGCGCAAAACGGGACAGTAGCAATCAGCCCCAGCATTTT.

V gene TRBV7-2 combines with J gene TRBJ2-7; D may be TRBD1 (6 bases). V dropped 0 bases and J dropped 3 bases, with 12 bases sitting between them. The CDR3 covers 15 residues. The germline CDR1 and CDR2 sequences are SGHTA and FQGNSA. As DNA, the CDR3 is TGTGCCAGCAGCTTAGCAGGAGGACAGAACTACGAGCAGTACTTC. It codes for CASSLAGGQNYEQYF.

The chain recombines TRBV5-6 with TRBJ1-2, with D uncertain. Trimming took 2 bases from V and 7 from J, leaving 6 bases between them. Germline V gene lookup returns CDR1 SGHDT and CDR2 YYEEEE. This CDR3 contains 11 residues. The CDR3 is CASSFESGYTF. Written as DNA, the CDR3 is TGTGCCAGCAGCTTTGAGAGTGGCTACACCTTC.

The chain recombines TRBV12-5 with TRBJ2-1; 11 bases are a match to TRBD1. Germline CDR1 LGHNT, CDR2 FRNRAP. The CDR3 totals 15 residues. Germline trimming cut 3 bases from V and 9 bases from J; bases unmatched to any gene: 7. CDR3 in amino acids: CASGLWDRGFLEQFF. CDR3 in DNA: TGTGCTAGTGGTTTATGGGACAGGGGGTTCCTTGAGCAGTTCTTC. Combining the CDR3 with reference TRBV12-5 and TRBJ2-1 gives the whole variable domain DARVTQTPRHKVTEMGQEVTMRCQPILGHNTVFWYRQTMMQGLELLAYFRNRAPLDDSGMPKDRFSAEMPDATLATLKIQPSEPRDSAVYFCASGLWDRGFLEQFFGPGTRLTVL.

CDR3 residues: CASSRVRTFDYEQYF. CDR3 DNA sequence: TGTGCCAGCAGTCGGGTAAGGACTTTCGACTACGAGCAGTACTTC. V usage is TRBV6-5 and J usage is TRBJ2-7; TRBD2 is a possible D gene (5 bases). Germline V gives CDR1 MNHEY, CDR2 SVGAGI. Trimming stripped 5 bases from V and 3 bases from J, with 17 bases between. The CDR3 is 15 amino acids.

The chain links TRBV27 to TRBJ2-7; unclear D gene. The V gene lost 0 bases and the J gene lost 0 bases, with 9 bases spanning the gap. Germline-derived CDR1 and CDR2 are MNHEY and SMNVEV (reference sequence). The CDR3 spans 15 residues. DNA for the CDR3: TGTGCCAGCAGTTTATCAGCAGGCATCTCCTACGAGCAGTACTTC. Translated, it gives CASSLSAGISYEQYF.

The chain has TRBV24-1 and TRBJ2-2; tentatively, D is TRBD1 (5 bases). V was pared by 1 base and J by 6 bases, with 14 bases between. The CDR3 loop spans 16 amino acids. Per the germline V gene, CDR1 is KGHDR and CDR2 is SFDVKD. CDR3 loop: CATSDFWAGSAGELFF. The CDR3 DNA follows: TGTGCCACCAGTGATTTTTGGGCAGGGTCCGCCGGGGAGCTGTTTTTT.

This sequence joins TRBV10-3 and TRBJ1-4; perhaps TRBD1 as D (5 bases). This CDR3 has 14 amino acids. Germline V lookup: CDR1 ENHRY, CDR2 SYGVKD. Trimming shortened V by 5 bases and J by 8 bases, and 15 bases separated the two germline ends. CDR3 residues: CAISPQGHEEKLFF. CDR3 sequence (DNA): TGTGCCATCAGTCCGCAGGGTCATGAGGAAAAACTGTTTTTT.

The V gene is TRBV18, the J gene TRBJ2-3, with TRBD2 matching 10 bases. The CDR3 runs to 14 residues. Per the germline V gene, CDR1 is KGHSH and CDR2 is LQKENI. Unmatched junction bases numbered 4, after V lost 4 bases and J lost 6 bases. CDR3 protein: CASSLGLAADTQYF. CDR3 nucleotides: TGTGCCAGCTCACTTGGACTAGCGGCGGATACGCAGTATTTT.

This clone was recorded only once. The chain has TRBV15 and TRBJ1-5; no clear D. Looked up from germline, CDR1 is LNHNV and CDR2 is YYDKDF (reference sequence). The CDR3 totals 15 residues. V lost 0 bases and J 7 bases, leaving 13 bases between the germline ends. The CDR3 loop is CATSRDMGREQPQHF. The CDR3 nucleotides are TGTGCCACCAGCAGAGATATGGGGAGAGAACAGCCCCAGCATTTT. The complete variable domain, with remaining parts taken from reference TRBV15 and TRBJ1-5, reads DAMVIQNPRYQVTQFGKPVTLSCSQTLNHNVMYWYQQKSSQAPKLLFHYYDKDFNNEADTPDNFQSRRPNTSFCFLDIRSPGLGDTAMYLCATSRDMGREQPQHFGDGTRLSIL.

The table lists this clone with a count of one. The J gene is TRBJ2-7, the V gene TRBV10-3; weak D call: TRBD2 (5 bases). The V and J ends lost 1 base and 0 bases respectively, with 10 bases between them. The CDR3 covers 15 residues. Germline CDR1 ENHRY, CDR2 SYGVKD. Written as DNA, the CDR3 is TGTGCCATCAGTGAGTTCGCCGGGAACTCCTACGAGCAGTACTTC. Its protein product is CAISEFAGNSYEQYF.

The rearrangement links TRBV6-5 to TRBJ1-1, with TRBD1 identical over 8 bases. Germline loops: CDR1 MNHEY, CDR2 SVGAGI. This CDR3 comprises 14 residues. V gave up 7 bases and J gave up 7 bases; unmatched junction bases: 11. Here the CDR3 DNA reads TGTGCCAGCAAGGGGACAGGAGGGAACCATGAAGCTTTCTTT. Translating gives CASKGTGGNHEAFF.

The chain links TRBV24-1 to TRBJ1-1, with a weak D call TRBD1 (6 bases). V was trimmed by 2 bases and J by 10 bases, leaving 13 bases between them. CDR1 KGHDR and CDR2 SFDVKD come from the germline V gene. There are 13 residues in the CDR3. The DNA of the CDR3 is TGTGCCACCAGTGATTCCACAGGGATAGGAGCTTTCTTT. Its translation is CATSDSTGIGAFF.

The chain joins TRBV5-1 to TRBJ2-3; D is unresolved. Trimming took 0 bases from V and 4 from J, leaving 9 bases between them. CDR3 length equals 14 residues. The V gene's germline CDR1 is SGHRS and CDR2 YFSETQ. The CDR3 coding sequence is TGCGCCAGCAGCTTGGCCAGTACCTCAGATACGCAGTATTTT. Encoded protein: CASSLASTSDTQYF.

The CDR3 sequence is CASSLVSLADTYEQYF. In DNA, the CDR3 is TGTGCCAGCAGCTTAGTATCACTAGCGGATACGTACGAGCAGTACTTC. The rearrangement links TRBV7-8 to TRBJ2-7; 8 nucleotides line up with TRBD2. The V gene's germline CDR1 is SGHVS and CDR2 FQNEAQ. This CDR3 contains 16 residues. The V gene end was trimmed by 1 base and the J gene end by 4 bases; junction bases not matched to a gene: 9.

The V gene is TRBV9, the J gene TRBJ2-5, with D possibly matching TRBD1 (6 bases). There are 16 residues in the CDR3. Trimming took off 0 bases at V and 1 base at J, with 13 bases between the two ends. Germline lookup yields CDR1 SGDLS and CDR2 YYNGEE. The CDR3 nucleotides are TGTGCCAGCAGCGTAGGAGGGGGACGAATCCAAGAGACCCAGTACTTC. Translated: CASSVGGGRIQETQYF.

The J gene is TRBJ1-5, the V gene TRBV6-1, with 8 bases fitting TRBD1. This CDR3 has 16 residues. The junction had 12 bases not matched to a gene; V was cut back by 4 bases and J by 7 bases. Germline lookup yields CDR1 MNHNS and CDR2 SASEGT. The CDR3 nucleotides are TGTGCCAGCAGTGGGACAGGGTCTTCACCTCAGCAGCCCCAGCATTTT. It yields the protein CASSGTGSSPQQPQHF.

J is TRBJ1-5 and V is TRBV25-1; 7 positions agree with TRBD1. CDR3 size: 15 residues. Germline V CDR1 and CDR2: MGHDK, SYGVNS. Trimming removed 3 bases from V and 1 base from J; junction bases left unmatched: 3. The CDR3 loop reads CASSDATGSNQPQHF. In nucleotides, the CDR3 is TGTGCCAGCAGTGACGCGACAGGGAGCAATCAGCCCCAGCATTTT.

The rearrangement joins TRBV2 to TRBJ1-1; D remains ambiguous. V dropped 7 bases and J dropped 0 bases, with 9 bases sitting between them. Germline CDR1 is SNHLY and CDR2 is FYNNEI. This CDR3 has 13 residues. The CDR3 protein is CASTREVNTEAFF. The CDR3 region has the DNA TGTGCCAGCACCCGGGAGGTGAACACTGAAGCTTTCTTT.

The CDR3, as DNA: TGTGCCAGCAGGGCAGGCTTAGGTGAAAAACTGTTTTTT. Its translation: CASRAGLGEKLFF. The chain uses TRBV5-4 and TRBJ1-4; D not certain. The CDR3 contains 13 residues. The V gene lost 5 bases and the J gene lost 7 bases, with 12 bases spanning the gap. Germline-derived CDR1 and CDR2 are SGHNT and YYREEE (reference sequence).

This rearrangement joins TRBV11-2 to TRBJ1-6, with 9 bases fitting TRBD1. After removal of 3 bases from V and 9 bases from J, the junction contained 18 bases not matched to a gene. CDR3 length equals 19 residues. Germline V CDR1 and CDR2: SGHAT, FQNNGV. DNA of the CDR3: TGTGCCAGCAGCTTCCTCGGACAGGGGAAGAGATTCTGGGCTTCACCCCTCCACTTT. Translation: CASSFLGQGKRFWASPLHF. Drawing the rest from reference TRBV11-2 and TRBJ1-6, the complete variable domain is EAGVAQSPRYKIIEKRQSVAFWCNPISGHATLYWYQQILGQGPKLLIQFQNNGVVDDSQLPKDRFSAERLKGVDSTLKIQPAKLEDSAVYLCASSFLGQGKRFWASPLHFGNGTRLTVT.

The rearrangement uses TRBV3-1 (or the pseudogene TRBV3-2) and TRBJ1-5; 8 bases map to TRBD1. Germline V CDR1 and CDR2: LGHDT, YNNKEL (reference sequence). The CDR3 runs to 13 residues. V shed 4 bases, J shed 5 bases, and the junction held 1 base outside the gene matches. The CDR3 protein is CASSLQGDQPQHF. The DNA of the CDR3 is TGTGCCAGCAGCCTACAGGGGGATCAGCCCCAGCATTTT.

The rearrangement joins TRBV9 to TRBJ2-2, with 9 bases identical to TRBD2. Germline assignment: CDR1 SGDLS and CDR2 YYNGEE. J gave up 7 bases and V 2 bases, and 12 bases lay outside the gene matches. This CDR3 is built from 17 residues. DNA for the CDR3: TGTGCCAGCAGCGTTACCCCCCGTAGCGGGAGAAGCGGGGAGCTGTTTTTT. Translation gives CASSVTPRSGRSGELFF. Combining the CDR3 with reference TRBV9 and TRBJ2-2 gives the whole variable domain DSGVTQTPKHLITATGQRVTLRCSPRSGDLSVYWYQQSLDQGLQFLIQYYNGEERAKGNILERFSAQQFPDLHSELNLSSLELGDSALYFCASSVTPRSGRSGELFFGEGSRLTVL.

The chain joins TRBV12-3 or TRBV12-4 to TRBJ1-3; unclear D gene. Trimming cost V 7 bases and J 0 bases, with 7 bases left between them. There are 13 residues in the CDR3. The CDR3 loop reads CASTGISGNTIYF. CDR3 coding DNA: TGTGCCAGCACCGGGATCTCTGGAAACACCATATATTTT.

The V gene is TRBV3-1 (or the pseudogene TRBV3-2), the J gene TRBJ2-7; 7 bases agree with TRBD2. The CDR3 extends over 13 amino acids. Looked up from germline, CDR1 is LGHDT and CDR2 is YNNKEL (reference sequence). The V segment lost 3 bases and the J segment 2 bases; nucleotides outside the gene matches: 1. In nucleotides, the CDR3 is TGTGCCAGCAGCCAGGGGGGGACCTACGAGCAGTACTTC. Amino acid sequence: CASSQGGTYEQYF.

This clone was picked up one time. This chain joins TRBV18 and TRBJ2-1, with 11 bases fitting TRBD2. V dropped 2 bases and J dropped 0; count of bases not matched to a gene: 3. Per the germline V gene, CDR1 is KGHSH and CDR2 is LQKENI. The CDR3 contains 17 residues. CDR3 nucleotide sequence: TGTGCCAGCTCACCAACCGGGACTAGCGGCTCCTACAATGAGCAGTTCTTC. As protein: CASSPTGTSGSYNEQFF.

This chain uses TRBV5-1 with TRBJ1-6; D possibly corresponds to TRBD1 (6 bases). This CDR3 region has 16 residues. CDR1 is SGHRS, CDR2 YFSETQ, per germline. Trimming left V 2 bases short and J 5 bases short, with 14 bases between. CDR3 region: CASSLIAGDNNSPLHF. CDR3 DNA sequence: TGCGCCAGCAGCTTAATAGCAGGGGACAATAATTCACCCCTCCACTTT.

The chain uses TRBV19 and TRBJ1-3; D is ambiguous. From germline, CDR1 is LNHDA and CDR2 SQIVND (reference sequence). V was shortened by 3 bases and J by 0 bases, with 6 bases between the two germline ends. The CDR3 totals 14 residues. The CDR3 DNA is TGTGCCAGTAGTATGGGCAGCTCTGGAAACACCATATATTTT. Residues: CASSMGSSGNTIYF.

The chain uses TRBV3-1 (or the pseudogene TRBV3-2) and TRBJ2-7, with 11 positions matching TRBD2. Germline V gene data show CDR1 as LGHDT and CDR2 as YNNKEL (reference sequence). The CDR3 contains 18 residues. V was clipped by 0 bases and J by 0 bases; unmatched bases: 7. The CDR3 nucleotides read TGTGCCAGCAGCCAAGATGGGGGACTAGCGGAAGGCTCCTACGAGCAGTACTTC. As protein: CASSQDGGLAEGSYEQYF.

The chain is built from TRBV5-1 and TRBJ1-6, with 9 nucleotides matching TRBD1. Losses at the gene ends were 0 bases for V and 8 bases for J; bases not matched to a gene: 6. CDR1 is SGHRS, CDR2 YFSETQ, per germline. This CDR3 comprises 16 residues. The chain's CDR3 is CASSLGQGDLDSPLHF. In DNA, the CDR3 is TGCGCCAGCAGCTTGGGACAGGGGGATTTGGATTCACCCCTCCACTTT.

The chain has TRBV25-1 and TRBJ2-3, with 7 bases aligning to TRBD2. CDR1 MGHDK and CDR2 SYGVNS come from the germline V gene. The CDR3 loop spans 15 amino acids. Losses at the gene ends were 3 bases for V and 0 bases for J; bases not matched to a gene: 3. Here the CDR3 reads CASSETRGSTDTQYF. The DNA of the CDR3 is TGTGCCAGCAGTGAGACGCGGGGGAGCACAGATACGCAGTATTTT.

V is TRBV7-8 and J is TRBJ1-2; 8 bases agree with TRBD1. Germline lookup yields CDR1 SGHVS and CDR2 FQNEAQ. This CDR3 is built from 16 residues. The V gene end was trimmed by 4 bases and the J gene end by 4 bases; junction bases not matched to a gene: 11. In DNA form, the CDR3 reads TGTGCCAGCAGCTACCACCCGACAGGGGAAGGCTATGGCTACACCTTC. This translates into CASSYHPTGEGYGYTF.